This T cell receptor beta chain came from a study of T-cell reconstitution after alpha-beta-depleted transplantation in children. This clonotype was seen at least ten times. Its target is not known. Preparing the TCRbeta library involved the use of unique molecular identifiers. TCRdb called the PCR reads again in MiXCR, with one record for every CDR3 protein. The sample lists about 590,000 distinct CDR3 sequences, over 10% occurring once. Trimming stripped 4 bases from V and 3 bases from J, with 7 bases between. The CDR3 covers 12 residues. Germline values: CDR1 MDHEN, CDR2 SYDVKM. General observations from the study: In patients about two months after transplant, alpha-beta T cells reportedly arose from several hundred expanded graft clones. Among T cells one year after transplant, newly produced cells accounted for most counts and diversity.

The chain combines TRBV28 with TRBJ2-7; D gene unclear. Sequenced here: PBMCs, mostly from graft donor cells, sampled 360 days after TCRalphabeta/CD19-depleted stem cell transplant. This TCR was recovered from a male patient aged 10-17 years who had a stem cell transplant for acute myeloid leukemia, so the T cells may come from the graft donor. The CDR3: CASSSPVYEQYF. For the CDR3, the DNA is TGTGCCAGCAGTTCCCCCGTCTACGAGCAGTACTTC.